A selection of T cell receptor beta chains follows, all from one sample in a study of T cell repertoires in cytomegalovirus infection. TCRdb reanalysed the reads using MiXCR and keeps one entry per CDR3 protein. The sample contains about 310,000 distinct CDR3 sequences, 15% to 20% of which appear only once. Sequencing used PBMCs. The receptor source for this set is a human donor in good health (CMV status not recorded). Some clones in this sample may be carry-over from other donors' samples. Both conserved end residues are part of each CDR3. The order of the fields is CDR3 length, clone size, D gene, V gene, J gene, CDR3 DNA, CDR3 protein. D genes are given only for firm matches. Only part of the rows carry a size: once, few, many, or a class if the clone is expanded.

len: 13
abundance: .
d_gene: .
v_gene: TRBV6-8
j_gene: TRBJ2-6
CDR3nt: TGTGCCAGCAAGAAATCTGGGGCCAACGTCCTGACTTTC
CDR3aa: CASKKSGANVLTF

len: 13
abundance: many
d_gene: .
v_gene: TRBV12-3/TRBV12-4
j_gene: TRBJ2-3
CDR3nt: TGTGCCACCAAACCTGGGGTCACGGATACGCAGTATTTT
CDR3aa: CATKPGVTDTQYF

len: 17
abundance: few
d_gene: .
v_gene: TRBV18
j_gene: TRBJ2-1
CDR3nt: TGTGCCAGCTCACCACCGCAGGGGCGAACGACTAACAATGAGCAGTTCTTC
CDR3aa: CASSPPQGRTTNNEQFF

len: 16
abundance: many
d_gene: .
v_gene: TRBV20-1
j_gene: TRBJ2-7
CDR3nt: TGCAGTGCTAGGGCTTTTTTCCAGGGAGAGACCTACGAGCAGTACTTC
CDR3aa: CSARAFFQGETYEQYF

len: 11
abundance: .
d_gene: .
v_gene: TRBV7-9
j_gene: TRBJ2-4
CDR3nt: TGTGCCAGCAGTAGAACTGGCATTCAGTACTTC
CDR3aa: CASSRTGIQYF

len: 12
abundance: .
d_gene: TRBD1
v_gene: TRBV7-8
j_gene: TRBJ1-2
CDR3nt: TGTGCCAGCAGCGCTTACAGGGGTGGCTACACCTTC
CDR3aa: CASSAYRGGYTF

len: 15
abundance: .
d_gene: .
v_gene: TRBV6-6
j_gene: TRBJ2-1
CDR3nt: TGTGCCAGCAGTGTGGCCCGAGTATCCTACAATGAGCAGTTCTTC
CDR3aa: CASSVARVSYNEQFF

len: 14
abundance: .
d_gene: .
v_gene: TRBV5-1
j_gene: TRBJ2-7
CDR3nt: TGCGCCAGCAGCTTTACCGGGACATCCTACGAGCAGTACTTC
CDR3aa: CASSFTGTSYEQYF

len: 15
abundance: .
d_gene: TRBD1
v_gene: TRBV7-8
j_gene: TRBJ1-2
CDR3nt: TGTGCCAGCAGCTCCGGCGGACAGGCCACCTATGGCTACACCTTC
CDR3aa: CASSSGGQATYGYTF

len: 15
abundance: many
d_gene: .
v_gene: TRBV7-2
j_gene: TRBJ2-3
CDR3nt: TGTGCCAGCAGCTCGCACCTGATTCGAGCAGATACGCAGTATTTT
CDR3aa: CASSSHLIRADTQYF

len: 16
abundance: many
d_gene: .
v_gene: TRBV7-2
j_gene: TRBJ1-6
CDR3nt: TGTGCCAGCAGCTTAGGGACGGCGTTAGCGGGTTCACCCCTCCACTTT
CDR3aa: CASSLGTALAGSPLHF

len: 15
abundance: few
d_gene: .
v_gene: TRBV6-6
j_gene: TRBJ1-1
CDR3nt: TGTGCCAGCAGTTACTCTTACAGCAGGAACACTGAAGCTTTCTTT
CDR3aa: CASSYSYSRNTEAFF

len: 15
abundance: .
d_gene: .
v_gene: TRBV12-5
j_gene: TRBJ2-5
CDR3nt: TGTGCTAGTTCGCCGGGTGGGGGTAAGGGAGAGACCCAGTACTTC
CDR3aa: CASSPGGGKGETQYF

len: 17
abundance: .
d_gene: .
v_gene: TRBV6-1
j_gene: TRBJ2-4
CDR3nt: TGTGCCAGCAGTGTCCTAAGGGGTCCCCTAGCCAAAAACATTCAGTACTTC
CDR3aa: CASSVLRGPLAKNIQYF

len: 15
abundance: few
d_gene: .
v_gene: TRBV18
j_gene: TRBJ2-3
CDR3nt: TGTGCCAGCTCACCACCGGGACCCGGTTTGGATACGCAGTATTTT
CDR3aa: CASSPPGPGLDTQYF

len: 15
abundance: .
d_gene: .
v_gene: TRBV28
j_gene: TRBJ1-5
CDR3nt: TGTGCCAGCAGTTTGTTGCTTTTTAGCAATCAGCCCCAGCATTTT
CDR3aa: CASSLLLFSNQPQHF

len: 15
abundance: .
d_gene: .
v_gene: TRBV20-1
j_gene: TRBJ1-6
CDR3nt: TGCAGTGCTAGAGAACACACCTCAGGGAATTCACCCCTCCACTTT
CDR3aa: CSAREHTSGNSPLHF

len: 15
abundance: .
d_gene: .
v_gene: TRBV15
j_gene: TRBJ1-5
CDR3nt: TGTGCCACCAGCAGAGATCGGGGGAGCGGTCAGCCCCAGCATTTT
CDR3aa: CATSRDRGSGQPQHF

len: 12
abundance: few
d_gene: .
v_gene: TRBV20-1
j_gene: TRBJ1-4
CDR3nt: TGCAGTGCTAGAGATTTCGGGGAAAAACTGTTTTTT
CDR3aa: CSARDFGEKLFF

len: 15
abundance: few
d_gene: TRBD1
v_gene: TRBV6-2/TRBV6-3
j_gene: TRBJ2-5
CDR3nt: TGTGCCAGCAGTCACGGACAGGGTTTCGTTGAGACCCAGTACTTC
CDR3aa: CASSHGQGFVETQYF

len: 18
abundance: few
d_gene: .
v_gene: TRBV18
j_gene: TRBJ2-1
CDR3nt: TGTGCCAGCTCACCATCCGGGACACCTAGGTCTTTCTACAATGAGCAGTTCTTC
CDR3aa: CASSPSGTPRSFYNEQFF

len: 18
abundance: many
d_gene: .
v_gene: TRBV19
j_gene: TRBJ1-1
CDR3nt: TGTGCCACCTCTGGGGAAACCACCCCCAGTCCCAAGAACACTGAAGCTTTCTTT
CDR3aa: CATSGETTPSPKNTEAFF

len: 16
abundance: .
d_gene: .
v_gene: TRBV27
j_gene: TRBJ1-5
CDR3nt: TGTGCCAGCAGCGTCCGGGGGGCGCGACGCAATCAGCCCCAGCATTTT
CDR3aa: CASSVRGARRNQPQHF

len: 13
abundance: .
d_gene: .
v_gene: TRBV28
j_gene: TRBJ2-1
CDR3nt: TGTGCCAGCCTACAACCGGGGTACAATGAGCAGTTCTTC
CDR3aa: CASLQPGYNEQFF

len: 15
abundance: .
d_gene: TRBD2
v_gene: TRBV2
j_gene: TRBJ2-3
CDR3nt: TGTGCTAGCATGGAAGCGGGGTACGACACAGATACGCAGTATTTT
CDR3aa: CASMEAGYDTDTQYF

len: 15
abundance: few
d_gene: .
v_gene: TRBV6-5
j_gene: TRBJ1-1
CDR3nt: TGTGCCAGCAGTTACTCAGCCGATAAGAACACTGAAGCTTTCTTT
CDR3aa: CASSYSADKNTEAFF